The 21 T cell receptor beta chains reported below all come from one sample, sequenced in a study of T cell repertoires in cytomegalovirus infection. No cognate antigen is known for these TCRs. TCRdb re-derived calls from the reads in MiXCR, one entry per CDR3 protein. The sample holds a few hundred thousand distinct CDR3 sequences, just under 35% seen once. The sample was cultured PBMCs, taken from culture after CMV antigen stimulation. The source of these receptors is a human donor in good health (CMV status not recorded). Some clones in this sample may be carry-over from other donors' samples.

This rearrangement joins TRBV9 to TRBJ1-3; 8 positions match TRBD1. CDR1 is SGDLS and CDR2 is YYNGEE in the germline V gene. V shed 4 bases, J shed 2 bases, and the junction held 5 bases outside the gene matches. The CDR3 has 15 amino acids. In nucleotides, the CDR3 is TGTGCCAGCAGCCGGACAGGGACCCCTGGAAACACCATATATTTT. It encodes CASSRTGTPGNTIYF.

The CDR3 sequence: CASSQVMGQGNSPLHF. The CDR3 coding sequence is TGTGCCAGCAGCCAAGTTATGGGACAGGGAAATTCACCCCTCCACTTT. This chain links TRBV4-2 with TRBJ1-6; 9 bases agree with TRBD1. V trimming: 1 base; J trimming: 7 bases; junction bases outside the gene matches: 5. CDR1 is LGHNA, CDR2 YNFKEQ, per germline. This CDR3 has 16 residues.

The CDR3 DNA sequence: TGTGCCAGCTCCGAAGCGAGGGTTCGCTACGAGCAGTACGTC. Translated, it gives CASSEARVRYEQYV. The chain uses TRBV12-3 or TRBV12-4 and TRBJ2-7; D perhaps matches TRBD2 (5 bases). The V and J ends lost 8 bases and 3 bases respectively, with 17 bases between them. The length of the CDR3 is 14 residues.

The gene calls are TRBV7-3 and TRBJ2-7; D unresolved. V lost 0 bases and J lost 5, with 8 bases in between. The CDR3 runs 13 residues. Germline V gene lookup returns CDR1 SGHTA and CDR2 FQGTGA. CDR3 DNA: TGTGCCAGCAGCTTAACGTGGGGTAACGAGCAGTACTTC. The encoded protein is CASSLTWGNEQYF.

Only a few counts were recorded for this clonotype. The genes are TRBV18 and TRBJ1-5, with TRBD1 as a possible D gene (5 bases). V lost 0 bases, J lost 4 bases, and 10 bases lay in between. Germline CDR1 and CDR2: KGHSH and LQKENI. This CDR3 spans 15 amino acids. This chain's CDR3 is CASSPPMSGNQPQHF. Here the CDR3 DNA reads TGTGCCAGCTCACCACCCATGTCAGGGAATCAGCCCCAGCATTTT.

This chain joins TRBV19 and TRBJ2-2; TRBD2 is a possible D gene (6 bases). Per the germline V gene, CDR1 is LNHDA and CDR2 is SQIVND (reference sequence). The V gene lost 4 bases and the J gene lost 0 bases, with 15 bases spanning the gap. The CDR3 consists of 17 residues. CDR3 sequence (DNA): TGTGCCAGTAGTAGGGGACGGGACTCGGCGAACACCGGGGAGCTGTTTTTT. Translation: CASSRGRDSANTGELFF.

V is TRBV7-9 and J is TRBJ2-7, with 7 bases fitting TRBD1. The CDR3 totals 14 residues. Trimming took 5 bases from V and 7 from J; bases not matched to a gene: 11. CDR1 and CDR2 (germline): SEHNR, FQNEAQ (reference sequence). This chain's CDR3 is CASSLWGTDREQYV. CDR3 DNA: TGTGCCAGCAGCCTATGGGGGACAGACAGGGAGCAGTACGTC.

This clonotype was counted ten times or more. V usage is TRBV7-2 and J usage is TRBJ2-3; 9 nucleotides match TRBD2. The germline CDR1 and CDR2 sequences are SGHTA and FQGNSA. This CDR3 is built from 16 residues. Losses at the gene ends were 1 base for V and 2 bases for J; bases not matched to a gene: 4. This CDR3 is CASSLEGGRATDTQYF. As DNA, the CDR3 is TGTGCCAGCAGCTTAGAAGGCGGGAGGGCCACAGATACGCAGTATTTT.

The rearrangement joins TRBV7-2 to TRBJ2-2, with D unclear. V was cut by 3 bases and J by 5 bases, with 10 bases left in between. The CDR3 has 14 residues. Germline lookup yields CDR1 SGHTA and CDR2 FQGNSA. In nucleotides, the CDR3 is TGTGCCAGCAGCTTGGTGGGCCGAACCGGGGAGCTGTTTTTT. Protein: CASSLVGRTGELFF.

The rearrangement links TRBV12-3 or TRBV12-4 to TRBJ1-1; D gene uncertain. This CDR3 is 14 amino acids long. Between the trimmed V and J ends, which lost 6 bases and 4 bases, there was a span of 15 bases. The CDR3 protein is CASSPPVRVTEAFF. Written as DNA, the CDR3 is TGTGCCAGCAGCCCCCCGGTCCGTGTCACTGAAGCTTTCTTT.

The J gene is TRBJ1-1, the V gene TRBV12-3 or TRBV12-4; 7 nucleotides line up with TRBD1. V lost 5 bases and J lost 4; bases outside the gene matches: 4. This CDR3 contains 13 residues. CDR3 region: CASSTGAVTEAFF. The CDR3 DNA is TGTGCCAGCAGTACAGGGGCGGTCACTGAAGCTTTCTTT.

This rearrangement joins TRBV7-9 to TRBJ2-5, with D perhaps matching TRBD2 (6 bases). The CDR3 covers 14 residues. The germline V and J ends were trimmed by 5 bases and 3 bases, with 13 bases remaining between them. Germline CDR1 SEHNR, CDR2 FQNEAQ (reference sequence). CDR3 sequence: CASSEGGGKETQYF. In DNA form, the CDR3 reads TGTGCCAGCAGCGAGGGAGGCGGTAAAGAGACCCAGTACTTC.

The chain combines TRBV6-2 or TRBV6-3 with TRBJ2-7; D may match TRBD1 or TRBD2 (6 bases each). Germline V gene sequence: CDR1 MNHEY, CDR2 SVGEGT. The germline V and J ends were trimmed by 11 bases and 0 bases, with 20 bases remaining between them. The length of the CDR3 is 15 residues. The CDR3 loop reads CAGGELRGSSYEQYF. In DNA form, the CDR3 reads TGTGCCGGCGGGGAATTGAGGGGGAGCTCCTACGAGCAGTACTTC.

The gene calls are TRBV5-1 and TRBJ1-1; D uncertain. CDR1 is SGHRS and CDR2 is YFSETQ in the germline V gene. The CDR3 covers 14 residues. Trimming removed 4 bases from V and 0 bases from J, with 10 bases in between. The CDR3 is CASSRDNVNTEAFF. CDR3 coding DNA: TGCGCCAGCAGCAGAGACAACGTGAACACTGAAGCTTTCTTT.

CDR3 in DNA: TGTGCCAGCAGTCACGGGACTAGCGGTAACAATGAGCAGTTCTTC. It codes for CASSHGTSGNNEQFF. This chain links TRBV6-8 with TRBJ2-1; 11 positions agree with TRBD2. The CDR3 sequence is 15 residues long. The germline gives CDR1 MNHGY, CDR2 SAAAGT. Trimming removed 5 bases from V and 5 bases from J; junction bases left unmatched: 5.

This chain connects TRBV6-1 to TRBJ2-7; TRBD2 aligns across 12 bases. CDR3 length equals 16 residues. Trimming took 7 bases from V and 1 from J; bases not matched to a gene: 8. Germline-derived CDR1 and CDR2 are MNHNS and SASEGT. The CDR3 loop is CASIDQGLAGSYEQYF. CDR3 nucleotide sequence: TGTGCCAGCATTGACCAGGGACTAGCGGGTTCCTACGAGCAGTACTTC.

This clonotype has a count of ten or more. The V and J genes are TRBV7-2 and TRBJ2-3; TRBD2 might be the D (6 bases). The V end lost 3 bases, the J end lost 0 bases, and 10 bases lay between the germline ends. The CDR3 extends over 15 amino acids. Per germline, CDR1 SGHTA and CDR2 FQGNSA. CDR3 region: CASSLVAVSTDTQYF. DNA for the CDR3: TGTGCCAGCAGCTTGGTAGCGGTAAGCACAGATACGCAGTATTTT.

The rearrangement links TRBV6-5 to TRBJ1-3; D ambiguous. The ends were cut back, 6 bases at V and 4 bases at J, with 16 bases in the middle. The CDR3 runs 15 residues. From germline, CDR1 is MNHEY and CDR2 SVGAGI. CDR3 nucleotide sequence: TGTGCCAGCAGGAGCCGAGGTGGAGCGGGAAACACCATATATTTT. Translation: CASRSRGGAGNTIYF.

V usage is TRBV27 and J usage is TRBJ1-5, with a weak D call TRBD1 (6 bases). The V and J ends lost 10 bases and 2 bases respectively, with 15 bases between them. Germline CDR1 and CDR2: MNHEY and SMNVEV (reference sequence). The CDR3 is 14 residues long. The CDR3 loop is CATATGGGNQPQHF. In DNA form, the CDR3 reads TGTGCCACTGCGACAGGAGGGGGCAATCAGCCCCAGCATTTT.

V usage is TRBV20-1 and J usage is TRBJ2-5, with D perhaps TRBD2 (6 bases). Germline V gene lookup returns CDR1 DFQATT and CDR2 SNEGSKA (reference sequence). Trimming left V 3 bases short and J 5 bases short, with 22 bases between. This CDR3 has 16 residues. CDR3: CSASRNPAGFRETQYF. CDR3 in DNA: TGCAGTGCTAGTCGAAATCCAGCGGGCTTCCGGGAGACCCAGTACTTC.

The rearrangement joins TRBV10-3 to TRBJ2-5, with D tentatively TRBD1 (5 bases). Germline V gives CDR1 ENHRY, CDR2 SYGVKD. The ends were cut back, 6 bases at V and 3 bases at J, with 11 bases in the middle. This CDR3 has 13 residues. CDR3: CAISSTAEETQYF. The CDR3, as DNA: TGTGCCATCAGCTCGACAGCCGAAGAGACCCAGTACTTC.